These 21 T cell receptor beta chains were sequenced from one sample in a study of blood T cell repertoires in COVID-19. Using immunoSEQ multiplex PCR, the repertoire was profiled, and TCRdb retains in-frame clones only, with some absent. Of around 180,000 clones listed, approximately 83% are singletons. Sequencing used peripheral blood. Receptor source: a human donor with active or convalescent COVID-19. The donor label of this sample is uncertain.

The V and J genes are TRBV7-9 and TRBJ2-1; TRBD2 might be the D (6 bases). The germline CDR1 and CDR2 sequences are SEHNR and FQNEAQ (reference sequence). Between the trimmed V and J ends, which lost 5 bases and 4 bases, there was a span of 12 bases. This CDR3 is built from 14 residues. The CDR3: CASSVTRLYNEQFF. Written as DNA, the CDR3 is TGTGCCAGCAGCGTGACTAGGCTTTACAATGAGCAGTTCTTC.

V usage is TRBV10-3 and J usage is TRBJ2-3, with 7 bases fitting TRBD2. Germline trimming cut 3 bases from V and 0 bases from J; bases unmatched to any gene: 18. From germline, CDR1 is ENHRY and CDR2 SYGVKD. CDR3 length equals 20 residues. In DNA, the CDR3 is TGTGCCATCAGTGATTTGACTAGCATCACCTCCGATTCTAGCACAGATACGCAGTATTTT. Protein sequence: CAISDLTSITSDSSTDTQYF.

V is TRBV18 and J is TRBJ1-3; D perhaps matches TRBD1 (5 bases). The CDR3 has 14 residues. Germline assignment: CDR1 KGHSH and CDR2 LQKENI. Trimming stripped 3 bases from V and 0 bases from J, with 6 bases between. The CDR3 spells CASSPGGSGNTIYF. The CDR3 DNA sequence: TGTGCCAGCTCACCCGGGGGCTCTGGAAACACCATATATTTT.

This chain uses TRBV6-1 with TRBJ2-1; 8 bases are a match to TRBD2. Germline-derived CDR1 and CDR2 are MNHNS and SASEGT. Unmatched junction bases numbered 14, after V lost 2 bases and J lost 2 bases. The CDR3 covers 19 residues. The CDR3 spells CASSEWGSGTRLAYNEQFF. In DNA form, the CDR3 reads TGTGCCAGCAGTGAATGGGGTAGCGGGACCCGGTTGGCCTACAATGAGCAGTTCTTC.

The chain employs TRBV20-1 and TRBJ1-1, with 8 bases fitting TRBD1. This CDR3 comprises 15 residues. The J segment lost 2 bases and the V segment lost 3 bases, leaving 8 bases of the junction unmatched. The V gene's germline CDR1 is DFQATT and CDR2 SNEGSKA (reference sequence). As DNA, the CDR3 is TGCAGTGCTAGTGCAGGGGGCGCCCTTAACACTGAAGCTTTCTTT. It codes for CSASAGGALNTEAFF.

This chain joins TRBV6-4 and TRBJ2-1; 7 bases map to TRBD2. CDR1 is MRHNA, CDR2 SNTAGT, per germline. This CDR3 region has 16 residues. V was pared by 7 bases and J by 2 bases, with 11 bases of the junction left unmatched. The CDR3 DNA is TGTGCCAGCATGGGGATTGGACTAGTCCCCTACAATGAGCAGTTCTTC. Its translation is CASMGIGLVPYNEQFF.

The genes are TRBV19 and TRBJ2-7; 9 bases are a match to TRBD2. Per the germline V gene, CDR1 is LNHDA and CDR2 is SQIVND (reference sequence). Trimming cost V 5 bases and J 0 bases; bases outside gene matches: 8. The CDR3 covers 16 residues. The CDR3 here is CASSDIAGVISYEQYF. DNA for the CDR3: TGTGCCAGTAGTGATATAGCGGGAGTAATCTCCTACGAGCAGTACTTC.

V and J are TRBV28 and TRBJ1-3, with a tentative D call TRBD1 (6 bases). With 5 bases removed from V and 4 bases from J, the gap between germline ends came to 15 bases. Germline CDR1 is MDHEN and CDR2 is SYDVKM. This CDR3 is built from 15 residues. CDR3 amino acids: CASSKAGAAGNTIYF. DNA of the CDR3: TGTGCCAGCAGTAAAGCAGGGGCGGCGGGAAACACCATATATTTT.

The rearrangement links TRBV13 to TRBJ1-5; maybe TRBD1 (5 bases). This CDR3 has 15 residues. V gave up 5 bases and J gave up 4 bases, with 15 bases separating them. Germline CDR1 PRHDT, CDR2 FYEKMQ (reference sequence). Here the CDR3 reads CASSPGGGKNQPQHF. CDR3 DNA: TGTGCCAGCAGCCCCGGCGGGGGAAAGAATCAGCCCCAGCATTTT.

The gene calls are TRBV5-4 and TRBJ1-5, with D maybe TRBD1 (6 bases). CDR3 length: 13 amino acids. Germline CDR1 reads SGHNT; CDR2 reads YYREEE (reference sequence). Trimming removed 5 bases at V and 6 bases at J, with 12 bases between. CDR3 DNA sequence: TGTGCCAGCAGTATACAGGGTGTTCAGCCCCAGCATTTT. This gives the protein CASSIQGVQPQHF.

This chain links TRBV7-2 with TRBJ1-2; D might be TRBD1 (5 bases). CDR1 and CDR2 (germline): SGHTA, FQGNSA. Trimming stripped 5 bases from V and 8 bases from J, with 21 bases between. The CDR3 consists of 15 residues. The chain's CDR3 is CASSTPQSRVGGYTF. The CDR3 nucleotides read TGTGCCAGCAGCACCCCCCAAAGCAGGGTGGGAGGCTACACCTTC. The full variable domain, rest sourced from reference TRBV7-2 and TRBJ1-2, is GAGVSQSPSNKVTEKGKDVELRCDPISGHTALYWYRQSLGQGLEFLIYFQGNSAPDKSGLPSDRFSAERTGGSVSTLTIQRTQQEDSAVYLCASSTPQSRVGGYTFGSGTRLTVV.

This clone has only one observation. V gene TRBV5-1 combines with J gene TRBJ2-5, with D possibly matching TRBD2 (6 bases). Germline V gene sequence: CDR1 SGHRS, CDR2 YFSETQ. CDR3 length: 14 amino acids. Trimming removed 5 bases from V and 5 bases from J, with 16 bases in between. Here the CDR3 reads CASRPGSPGETQYF. The CDR3 nucleotides read TGCGCCAGCAGACCCGGGAGTCCCGGGGAGACCCAGTACTTC.

The rearrangement links TRBV29-1 to TRBJ2-3, with TRBD1 as a possible D gene (6 bases). In germline, CDR1 is SQVTM, CDR2 ANQGSEA. The CDR3 is 14 amino acids. V was cut by 7 bases and J by 2 bases, with 16 bases left in between. DNA of the CDR3: TGCAGCGCCATACAGGGTACCCTCACAGATACGCAGTATTTT. The encoded protein is CSAIQGTLTDTQYF.

The V and J genes are TRBV19 and TRBJ2-1; 7 bases line up with TRBD2. The CDR3 sequence is 21 residues long. V shed 3 bases, J shed 0 bases, and the junction held 20 bases outside the gene matches. In germline, CDR1 is LNHDA, CDR2 SQIVND (reference sequence). This CDR3 is CASSIRLVPGLSRSSYNEQFF. As DNA, the CDR3 is TGTGCCAGTAGTATTCGGCTCGTACCGGGACTATCAAGGAGCTCCTACAATGAGCAGTTCTTC.

The rearrangement uses TRBV7-9 and TRBJ2-7, with 8 bases lining up with TRBD1. Unmatched junction bases numbered 15, after V lost 4 bases and J lost 4 bases. Germline CDR1 is SEHNR and CDR2 is FQNEAQ (reference sequence). The CDR3 consists of 17 residues. The CDR3 DNA follows: TGTGCCAGCAGCTCAGGGGGCCCAAACATACATTCTTACGAGCAGTACTTC. It is translated as CASSSGGPNIHSYEQYF.

The chain combines TRBV7-9 with TRBJ1-4; TRBD1 is a possible D gene (6 bases). The CDR3 totals 15 residues. Deletions cut 5 bases from V and 5 bases from J, with 15 bases between. Germline V gives CDR1 SEHNR, CDR2 FQNEAQ (reference sequence). The CDR3 spells CASSKQTGTNEKLFF. DNA of the CDR3: TGTGCCAGCAGCAAACAAACAGGGACAAATGAAAAACTGTTTTTT.

The rearrangement links TRBV5-5 to TRBJ2-5; 8 nucleotides align to TRBD1. J was trimmed by 5 bases and V by 5 bases; bases with no gene match: 8. CDR1 is SGHKS and CDR2 is YYEKEE in the germline V gene (reference sequence). The CDR3 is 14 residues long. The CDR3 DNA reads as TGTGCCAGCAGGCGGACAGGGACGGAGGAGACCCAGTACTTC. Translating it yields CASRRTGTEETQYF. Looking up the rest from reference TRBV5-5 and TRBJ2-5 gives the full variable domain: DAGVTQSPTHLIKTRGQQVTLRCSPISGHKSVSWYQQVLGQGPQFIFQYYEKEERGRGNFPDRFSARQFPNYSSELNVNALLLGDSALYLCASRRTGTEETQYFGPGTRLLVL.

V is TRBV13 and J is TRBJ1-2, with D possibly TRBD1 on 5 matching bases. Trimming shortened V by 2 bases and J by 7 bases, and 14 bases separated the two germline ends. Germline CDR1 and CDR2: PRHDT and FYEKMQ (reference sequence). The CDR3 is 14 residues long. DNA of the CDR3: TGTGCCAGCAGCTTATTTTTGCGGGGGGGTGGCTACACCTTC. Encoded protein: CASSLFLRGGGYTF.

This chain uses TRBV28 with TRBJ2-7; D is perhaps TRBD2 (6 bases). Germline CDR1 is MDHEN and CDR2 is SYDVKM. V lost 8 bases and J lost 7, with 15 bases in between. This CDR3 spans 12 amino acids. For the CDR3, the DNA is TGTGCCAGCGGAGGGGTGGTGAGGGAGCAGTACTTC. Its protein product is CASGGVVREQYF.

The J gene is TRBJ1-2, the V gene TRBV19; TRBD1 is a possible D gene (5 bases). This CDR3 is built from 14 residues. Germline V CDR1 and CDR2: LNHDA, SQIVND (reference sequence). The V end was cut by 3 bases, the J end by 8 bases, with 16 bases between. CDR3 in amino acids: CASSISLQGGGYTF. In DNA, the CDR3 is TGTGCCAGTAGTATCTCGCTCCAGGGTGGCGGCTACACCTTC.

The rearrangement links TRBV4-3 to TRBJ1-2; perhaps TRBD1 as D (5 bases). The CDR3 covers 16 residues. Germline V gene data show CDR1 as LGHNA and CDR2 as YSLEER. Trimming took off 4 bases at V and 4 bases at J, with 19 bases between the two ends. The CDR3 nucleotides read TGCGCCAGCAGCCTCGCGGGGGGGGAGCAGGTCTATGGCTACACCTTC. Its protein product is CASSLAGGEQVYGYTF.